Shown below are 23 T cell receptor beta chains from a single sample sequenced in a study of HIV-infected children after antiretroviral therapy interruption. Specified treatment: PENTA 11 planned treatment interruption arm or continuous ART arm. Unique molecular identifiers were included in an RNA-based 3' RACE TCR library. Using its own MiXCR run on the 3' RACE reads, TCRdb lists one record per CDR3 protein. The sample records about 46,000 distinct CDR3 sequences, approximately 4% being singletons. Sample: CD45RA+ CD4+ T cells from PBMCs, pooled from several time points, taken from a donor given antiretroviral therapy, either interrupted or continuous. Subset here: naive CD4+ CD45RA+ CD45RO- T cells. The receptors derive from a pool of human donors with HIV.

This clonotype was counted at least ten times. The chain combines TRBV2 with TRBJ1-5, with TRBD1 matching 10 bases. The CDR3 runs to 16 residues. The V segment lost 6 bases and the J segment 0 bases; nucleotides outside the gene matches: 5. Germline CDR1 reads SNHLY; CDR2 reads FYNNEI. The CDR3 here is CASRGQGSFSNQPQHF. CDR3 bases: TGTGCCAGCAGGGGACAGGGGTCCTTTAGCAATCAGCCCCAGCATTTT. The complete variable domain, with remaining parts taken from reference TRBV2 and TRBJ1-5, reads EPEVTQTPSHQVTQMGQEVILRCVPISNHLYFYWYRQILGQKVEFLVSFYNNEISEKSEIFDDQFSVERPDGSNFTLKIRSTKLEDSAMYFCASRGQGSFSNQPQHFGDGTRLSIL.

A note on this clonotype: Sequence at one end of the junction differs from germline and may be a read error. The chain couples TRBV4-1 to TRBJ2-2, with TRBD1 identical over 9 bases. Germline V CDR1 and CDR2: MGHRA, YSYEKL. This CDR3 is built from 15 residues. The CDR3 DNA is TGTGCCAGCAGCTTGGGACAGGGTAGCACCGGGGAGCTGTTTTTT. Protein: CASSLGQGSTGELFF.

The chain uses TRBV20-1 and TRBJ2-7, with D perhaps given as TRBD1 or TRBD2 (5 bases each). CDR1 and CDR2 (germline): DFQATT, SNEGSKA (reference sequence). V lost 5 bases, J lost 5 bases, and 22 bases lay in between. The length of the CDR3 is 15 residues. CDR3 sequence: CSAPSARDGVDEQYF. CDR3 DNA sequence: TGCAGTGCTCCTTCAGCCCGGGACGGAGTAGACGAGCAGTACTTC.

This clonotype was seen repeatedly, ten times or more. The V call is TRBV20-1, the J call TRBJ1-1; D might be TRBD1 (6 bases). Germline lookup yields CDR1 DFQATT and CDR2 SNEGSKA (reference sequence). This CDR3 contains 15 residues. Trimming took off 5 bases at V and 4 bases at J, with 20 bases between the two ends. The CDR3 DNA is TGCAGTGCTGCCTCGCGTACAGGGAGGGGCACTGAAGCTTTCTTT. As protein: CSAASRTGRGTEAFF.

V gene TRBV3-1 combines with J gene TRBJ2-3; the match to TRBD2 covers 9 bases. The trim removed 0 bases at V and 6 bases at J, leaving 1 base unmatched. The germline gives CDR1 LGHDT, CDR2 YNNKEL (reference sequence). This CDR3 comprises 14 residues. CDR3 in DNA: TGTGCCAGCAGCCAAGATCTAGCGGGGGATACGCAGTATTTT. Protein: CASSQDLAGDTQYF.

At least ten counts were recorded for this clonotype. This chain uses TRBV5-5 with TRBJ1-4; no clear D. The CDR3 consists of 13 residues. Trimming removed 3 bases at V and 8 bases at J, with 11 bases between. CDR1 and CDR2 from the germline V gene are SGHKS and YYEKEE (reference sequence). CDR3 region: CASSYLPGEKLFF. CDR3 sequence (DNA): TGTGCCAGCAGCTACCTTCCGGGAGAAAAACTGTTTTTT.

This clonotype was detected a few times. The chain links TRBV12-3 or TRBV12-4 to TRBJ2-3; D could derive from TRBD1 or TRBD2 (6 bases each). Trimming cost V 8 bases and J 4 bases, with 13 bases left between them. The CDR3 runs 13 residues. The CDR3: CASRWGAPDTQYF. CDR3 DNA: TGTGCCAGCCGCTGGGGGGCGCCAGATACGCAGTATTTT.

This clonotype was found many times. This rearrangement joins TRBV12-3 or TRBV12-4 to TRBJ1-2, with TRBD1 matching over 9 bases. The ends lost 6 bases at V and 4 bases at J; junction bases unmatched: 9. The CDR3 totals 15 residues. As DNA, the CDR3 is TGTGCCAGCAGCCCCCGGGACAGGGTGACCTATGGCTACACCTTC. Translation gives CASSPRDRVTYGYTF.

This clonotype occurred a few times. The chain couples TRBV12-5 to TRBJ1-3; D is unresolved. Germline CDR1 and CDR2: LGHNT and FRNRAP. Trimming took off 1 base at V and 6 bases at J, with 4 bases between the two ends. The CDR3 contains 12 residues. CDR3 residues: CASGLDLNTIYF. CDR3 nucleotides: TGTGCTAGTGGTTTGGACCTAAACACCATATATTTT.

This clonotype was observed at least ten times. The rearrangement links TRBV6-6 to TRBJ1-1; D might be TRBD1 (5 bases). This CDR3 region has 15 residues. Between the trimmed V and J ends, which lost 3 bases and 6 bases, there was a span of 17 bases. Germline V gives CDR1 MNHNY, CDR2 SVGAGI (reference sequence). The CDR3 region has the DNA TGTGCCAGCAGTTATTCAGAGGGGAAGCGGCCTGAAGCTTTCTTT. This encodes CASSYSEGKRPEAFF.

In its sample, this clonotype was seen many times. This CDR3 is missing its conserved last phenylalanine or tryptophan, likely due to a read error. This chain uses TRBV7-2 with TRBJ2-1; TRBD2 matches at 7 bases. The junction had 6 bases not matched to a gene; V was cut back by 5 bases and J by 5 bases. Germline V gene data show CDR1 as SGHTA and CDR2 as FQGNSA. There are 14 residues in the CDR3. DNA for the CDR3: TGTGCCAGCAGCCCCCGGGCGGGGGACAATGAGCAGTTCCTC. Protein: CASSPRAGDNEQFL.

This clonotype appeared many times. V gene TRBV12-3 or TRBV12-4 combines with J gene TRBJ1-3; weak D call: TRBD1 (6 bases). The CDR3 extends over 16 amino acids. Trimming removed 5 bases at V and 2 bases at J, with 16 bases between. In DNA, the CDR3 is TGTGCCAGCAGTGGCCTCTCGTACAGGGCTGGAAACACCATATATTTT. Residues: CASSGLSYRAGNTIYF.

This clonotype was counted ten times or more. The V gene is TRBV5-1, the J gene TRBJ2-2, with 7 bases matching TRBD1. Germline V gene lookup returns CDR1 SGHRS and CDR2 YFSETQ. The CDR3 is 16 residues long. V lost 0 bases, J lost 2 bases, and 4 bases stayed unmatched. CDR3: CASSLAQGSNTGELFF. The CDR3 nucleotides read TGCGCCAGCAGCTTGGCACAGGGGTCTAACACCGGGGAGCTGTTTTTT. The whole variable domain, filled in from reference TRBV5-1 and TRBJ2-2, reads KAGVTQTPRYLIKTRGQQVTLSCSPISGHRSVSWYQQTPGQGLQFLFEYFSETQRNKGNFPGRFSGRQFSNSRSEMNVSTLELGDSALYLCASSLAQGSNTGELFFGEGSRLTVL.

This clonotype was counted at least ten times. The gene calls are TRBV7-2 and TRBJ1-5; possible D gene TRBD1, 6 bases. Germline V gives CDR1 SGHTA, CDR2 FQGNSA. Trimming shortened V by 1 base and J by 3 bases, and 13 bases separated the two germline ends. This CDR3 comprises 16 residues. DNA of the CDR3: TGTGCCAGCAGCTTAGATGCAGGGGTCTCCAATCAGCCCCAGCATTTT. Amino acids: CASSLDAGVSNQPQHF.

This clonotype has ten or more counts. This chain uses TRBV11-2 with TRBJ1-2; no definite D call. Germline CDR1 and CDR2: SGHAT and FQNNGV. Trimming shortened V by 0 bases and J by 3 bases, and 8 bases separated the two germline ends. This CDR3 region has 14 residues. The CDR3 coding sequence is TGTGCCAGCAGCTTAGAGCGACTCGACTATGGCTACACCTTC. Translation: CASSLERLDYGYTF.

This clonotype was recorded at least ten times. This chain joins TRBV19 and TRBJ2-1; no reliable D call. The V gene's germline CDR1 is LNHDA and CDR2 SQIVND (reference sequence). The V end was cut by 5 bases, the J end by 8 bases, with 7 bases between. CDR3 length equals 11 residues. CDR3 protein: CASSWRHEQFF. The CDR3 DNA follows: TGTGCCAGTAGTTGGAGACATGAGCAGTTCTTC.

This clonotype was counted many times. V gene TRBV7-9 combines with J gene TRBJ2-3; D may be TRBD1 (5 bases). The CDR3 runs 12 residues. Trimming left V 5 bases short and J 6 bases short, with 9 bases between. Per the germline V gene, CDR1 is SEHNR and CDR2 is FQNEAQ (reference sequence). The chain's CDR3 is CASSPQGDTQYF. The CDR3 DNA follows: TGTGCCAGCAGCCCCCAGGGCGATACGCAGTATTTT.

This clonotype was recorded many times. This chain joins TRBV6-5 and TRBJ1-2; TRBD1 matches at 7 bases. The V and J ends lost 2 bases and 9 bases, in that order; junction bases with no gene match: 9. Germline V gene sequence: CDR1 MNHEY, CDR2 SVGAGI. This CDR3 is built from 14 residues. Here the CDR3 DNA reads TGTGCCAGCAGTTACGGAATCGACAGGGCCCGCTACACCTTC. This translates into CASSYGIDRARYTF.

This clonotype appeared many times. The V gene is TRBV12-3 or TRBV12-4, the J gene TRBJ1-2; D may be TRBD1 (5 bases). V was clipped by 3 bases and J by 5 bases, with 7 bases between them. CDR3 length equals 12 residues. The CDR3 reads CASSLEGYGYTF. CDR3 nucleotides: TGTGCCAGCAGTTTGGAGGGGTATGGCTACACCTTC.

This clonotype has at least ten counts. The CDR3 protein is CASSSRGPDTQYF. In DNA, the CDR3 is TGTGCCAGCAGCTCCAGGGGTCCAGATACGCAGTATTTT. The chain recombines TRBV11-2 with TRBJ2-3, with TRBD1 as a possible D gene (6 bases). V was trimmed by 4 bases and J by 4 bases, leaving 9 bases between them. Germline-derived CDR1 and CDR2 are SGHAT and FQNNGV. This CDR3 is built from 13 residues.

This clonotype was seen a handful of times. The gene calls are TRBV2 and TRBJ1-4; D unresolved. This CDR3 comprises 11 residues. Trimming pared 6 bases from V and 5 bases from J, leaving 4 bases between. Germline CDR1 and CDR2: SNHLY and FYNNEI. For the CDR3, the DNA is TGTGCCAGCAGAAGCAATGAAAAACTGTTTTTT. The encoded protein is CASRSNEKLFF.

This clonotype occurred many times. This rearrangement joins TRBV10-3 to TRBJ2-3; D tentatively reads TRBD1 or TRBD2 (5 bases each). Trimming took off 7 bases at V and 5 bases at J, with 16 bases between the two ends. Germline V gene lookup returns CDR1 ENHRY and CDR2 SYGVKD. The CDR3 totals 14 residues. The CDR3 DNA reads TGTGCCATCATGAGGGACCAAACAGGAGATACGCAGTATTTT. Translation: CAIMRDQTGDTQYF.

This clonotype came up a few times. The rearrangement joins TRBV29-1 to TRBJ1-5; no firm D call. The V gene lost 4 bases and the J gene lost 5 bases, with 12 bases spanning the gap. CDR1 and CDR2 from the germline V gene are SQVTM and ANQGSEA. The CDR3 runs to 13 residues. The CDR3 bases are TGCAGCGTTGTAAGTGGCTCGGATCAGCCCCAGCATTTT. This encodes CSVVSGSDQPQHF. The whole variable domain, filled in from reference TRBV29-1 and TRBJ1-5, reads SAVISQKPSRDICQRGTSLTIQCQVDSQVTMMFWYRQQPGQSLTLIATANQGSEATYESGFVIDKFPISRPNLTFSTLTVSNMSPEDSSIYLCSVVSGSDQPQHFGDGTRLSIL.